The clone carrying this TCR beta chain has a count of ten or more. Its specificity is unknown. This entry is derived from a study of T cells after yellow fever vaccination. For the study at large: SMART-Seq v4 Ultra Low Input served to prepare low-cell-number fractions.

V was clipped by 5 bases and J by 10 bases, with 11 bases between them. Looked up from germline, CDR1 is MNHNY and CDR2 is SVGAGI (reference sequence). This CDR3 has 11 residues. Findings and limits, study-wide: Secondary responses were weaker yet peaked faster, day 5 versus 15.

Synthesis of TCR cDNA relied on 5'RACE template switching, which attached a universal primer site and UMIs. TCRdb re-derived calls from the 5' RACE reads in MiXCR, one entry per CDR3 protein. The sample yields about 260,000 distinct CDR3 sequences, approximately 3.6% seen once. This chain connects TRBV6-6 to TRBJ1-1; D remains unclear. Sequenced here: PBMCs, sampled 15 days after the yellow fever booster vaccination. This clonotype originated in a man between 18 and 35 years old who received the YFV17D yellow fever vaccine. CDR3 residues: CASSPMVGAFF. The CDR3 DNA sequence: TGTGCCAGCAGTCCCATGGTTGGAGCTTTCTTT.